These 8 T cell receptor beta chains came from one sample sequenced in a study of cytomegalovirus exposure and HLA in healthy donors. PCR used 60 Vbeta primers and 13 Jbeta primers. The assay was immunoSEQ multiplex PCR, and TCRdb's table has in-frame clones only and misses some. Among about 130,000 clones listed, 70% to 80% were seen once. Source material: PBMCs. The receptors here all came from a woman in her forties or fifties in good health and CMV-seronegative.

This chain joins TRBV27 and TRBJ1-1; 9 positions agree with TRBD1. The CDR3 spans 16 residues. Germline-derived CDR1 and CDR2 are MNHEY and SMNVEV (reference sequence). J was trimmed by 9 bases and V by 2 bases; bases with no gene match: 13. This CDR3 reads CASSLPPRTGAWKAFF. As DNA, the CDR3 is TGTGCCAGCAGTTTACCTCCTCGGACAGGGGCTTGGAAAGCTTTCTTT.

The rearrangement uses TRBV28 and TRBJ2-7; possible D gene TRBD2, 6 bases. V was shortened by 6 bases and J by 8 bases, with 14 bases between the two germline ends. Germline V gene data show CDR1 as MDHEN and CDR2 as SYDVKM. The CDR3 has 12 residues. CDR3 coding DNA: TGTGCCAGCAGCACCCAGCGGGTCAAGCAGTACTTC. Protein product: CASSTQRVKQYF.

In DNA, the CDR3 is TGTGCCAGCAGTCCACCGATCGACAGGGGGCCTGGTCAGCCCCAGCATTTT. Its protein is CASSPPIDRGPGQPQHF. The chain combines TRBV28 with TRBJ1-5; 10 positions agree with TRBD1. The CDR3 has 17 amino acids. Trimming removed 5 bases from V and 6 bases from J; junction bases left unmatched: 13. Germline CDR1 MDHEN, CDR2 SYDVKM.

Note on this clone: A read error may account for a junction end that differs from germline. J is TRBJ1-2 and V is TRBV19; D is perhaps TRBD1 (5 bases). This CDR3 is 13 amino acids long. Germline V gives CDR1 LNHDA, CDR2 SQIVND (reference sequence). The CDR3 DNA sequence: TGTGCCAGTAGTATGACCAGGGACTATGGCTACCCCTTC. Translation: CASSMTRDYGYPF.

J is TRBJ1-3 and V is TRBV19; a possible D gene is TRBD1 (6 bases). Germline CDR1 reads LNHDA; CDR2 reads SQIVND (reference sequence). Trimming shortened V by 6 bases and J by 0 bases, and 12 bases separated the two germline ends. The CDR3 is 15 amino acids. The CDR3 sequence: CASRTTGVSGNTIYF. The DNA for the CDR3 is TGTGCCAGTAGGACGACAGGAGTCTCTGGAAACACCATATATTTT.

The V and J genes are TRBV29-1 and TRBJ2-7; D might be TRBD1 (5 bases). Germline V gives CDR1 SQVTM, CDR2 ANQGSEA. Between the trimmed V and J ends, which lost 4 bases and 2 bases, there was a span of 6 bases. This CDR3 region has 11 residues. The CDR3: CSVVRAYEQYF. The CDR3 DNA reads TGCAGCGTTGTCAGGGCCTACGAGCAGTACTTC.

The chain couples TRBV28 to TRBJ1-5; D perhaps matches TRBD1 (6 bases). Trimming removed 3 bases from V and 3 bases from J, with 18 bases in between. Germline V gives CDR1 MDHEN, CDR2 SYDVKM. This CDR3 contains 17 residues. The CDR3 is CASSFRHAGANNQPQHF. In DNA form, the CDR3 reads TGTGCCAGCAGTTTTCGTCACGCAGGGGCTAACAATCAGCCCCAGCATTTT.

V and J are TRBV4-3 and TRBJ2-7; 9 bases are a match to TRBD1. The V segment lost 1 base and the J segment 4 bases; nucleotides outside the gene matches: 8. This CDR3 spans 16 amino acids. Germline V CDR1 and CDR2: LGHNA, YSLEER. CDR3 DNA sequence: TGCGCCAGCAGCCAAGCCCACAGGGGGCGCAGGTACGAGCAGTACTTC. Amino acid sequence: CASSQAHRGRRYEQYF.